Below, 14 T cell receptor beta chains from the same sample are listed, as sequenced in a study of shared clonotypes between healthy human individuals. Method: immunoSEQ multiplex PCR; TCRdb's copy keeps in-frame clones and lacks some. The sample shows around 1.4 million clones, approximately 98.5% of them seen only once. The sample comprised naive CD4+ T cells sorted from blood. Subset described: CD45RA+ positively selected. These receptors came from a man aged 30 to 45 in good health.

This rearrangement joins TRBV7-9 to TRBJ1-2; D not resolved. V shed 5 bases and J shed 2 bases, with 15 bases lying between them. The CDR3 contains 15 residues. Looked up from germline, CDR1 is SEHNR and CDR2 is FQNEAQ (reference sequence). The CDR3 DNA is TGTGCCAGCAGCCTGCTTTTAGGGTCAAACTATGGCTACACCTTC. Its protein product is CASSLLLGSNYGYTF.

Notes on this clone: This sample includes further DNA sequences coding for the same CDR3. The chain uses TRBV18 and TRBJ1-5; no definite D call. The germline gives CDR1 KGHSH, CDR2 LQKENI. The length of the CDR3 is 12 residues. V shed 4 bases and J shed 4 bases, with 5 bases lying between them. The CDR3 DNA is TGTGCCAGCTCACTCGATAATCAGCCCCAGCATTTT. This gives the protein CASSLDNQPQHF.

The chain has TRBV29-1 and TRBJ1-1; tentatively, D is TRBD1 (6 bases). The CDR3 totals 12 residues. Germline V lookup: CDR1 SQVTM, CDR2 ANQGSEA. Trimming left V 5 bases short and J 6 bases short, with 13 bases between. The CDR3: CSVLTGRAEAFF. CDR3 nucleotide sequence: TGCAGCGTTCTAACAGGGAGGGCTGAAGCTTTCTTT.

The chain combines TRBV18 with TRBJ2-7; 7 bases are a match to TRBD2. J was trimmed by 7 bases and V by 6 bases; bases with no gene match: 15. Germline lookup yields CDR1 KGHSH and CDR2 LQKENI. The CDR3 is 15 amino acids. The CDR3 reads CASSSKAGTGGEQYF. The CDR3 DNA is TGTGCCAGCTCCTCCAAAGCAGGGACGGGAGGAGAGCAGTACTTC.

V usage is TRBV5-1 and J usage is TRBJ1-2; D uncertain. CDR3 size: 13 residues. Trimming pared 4 bases from V and 6 bases from J, leaving 13 bases between. Germline-derived CDR1 and CDR2 are SGHRS and YFSETQ. This CDR3 is CASSLGPSNGYTF. The CDR3 DNA reads TGCGCCAGCAGCCTCGGGCCAAGTAATGGCTACACCTTC.

The gene calls are TRBV5-1 and TRBJ2-4; D is possibly TRBD2 (6 bases). V lost 1 base and J 7 bases, leaving 12 bases between the germline ends. Germline CDR1 SGHRS, CDR2 YFSETQ. The length of the CDR3 is 14 residues. In nucleotides, the CDR3 is TGCGCCAGCAGCTTGCGGGGGTCCGGGAACATTCAGTACTTC. Its protein is CASSLRGSGNIQYF.

The chain carries TRBV6-5 and TRBJ2-3; 7 nucleotides align to TRBD1. In germline, CDR1 is MNHEY, CDR2 SVGAGI. V trimming: 4 bases; J trimming: 1 base; junction bases outside the gene matches: 5. The CDR3 covers 15 residues. The chain's CDR3 is CASSSWTGGTDTQYF. In DNA, the CDR3 is TGTGCCAGCAGTTCTTGGACAGGCGGCACAGATACGCAGTATTTT.

The chain couples TRBV5-1 to TRBJ2-1; tentative D call: TRBD2 (5 bases). CDR1 and CDR2 (germline): SGHRS, YFSETQ. Trimming took 4 bases from V and 4 from J, leaving 12 bases between them. The CDR3 is made up of 14 amino acids. This chain's CDR3 is CASSQDLPYNEQFF. CDR3 nucleotide sequence: TGCGCCAGCAGCCAGGACTTACCATACAATGAGCAGTTCTTC.

To note about this clone: Different DNA sequences within this sample yield the same CDR3. The chain joins TRBV5-1 to TRBJ2-2; no firm D call. The CDR3 is 12 amino acids. V was pared by 2 bases and J by 4 bases, with 3 bases between. Per germline, CDR1 SGHRS and CDR2 YFSETQ. The CDR3 DNA reads as TGCGCCAGCAGCTTTTCCACCGGGGAGCTGTTTTTT. This codes for CASSFSTGELFF. The full variable domain, rest sourced from reference TRBV5-1 and TRBJ2-2, is KAGVTQTPRYLIKTRGQQVTLSCSPISGHRSVSWYQQTPGQGLQFLFEYFSETQRNKGNFPGRFSGRQFSNSRSEMNVSTLELGDSALYLCASSFSTGELFFGEGSRLTVL.

This clone was seen more than once but under ten times. Distinct nucleotide sequences in the sample also encode this CDR3. The chain is built from TRBV5-1 and TRBJ2-7; 10 bases agree with TRBD2. The CDR3 runs to 15 residues. Unmatched junction bases numbered 4, after V lost 0 bases and J lost 4 bases. CDR1 is SGHRS and CDR2 is YFSETQ in the germline V gene. The CDR3 region is CASSLELAGPYEQYF. The CDR3 region has the DNA TGCGCCAGCAGCTTGGAACTAGCGGGACCATACGAGCAGTACTTC. The full variable domain, in which reference TRBV5-1 and TRBJ2-7 provide the parts outside the CDR3, is KAGVTQTPRYLIKTRGQQVTLSCSPISGHRSVSWYQQTPGQGLQFLFEYFSETQRNKGNFPGRFSGRQFSNSRSEMNVSTLELGDSALYLCASSLELAGPYEQYFGPGTRLTVT.

This clone has just one count. V usage is TRBV30 and J usage is TRBJ2-5; D is possibly TRBD1 (7 bases). CDR1 GTSNPN and CDR2 SVGIG come from the germline V gene (reference sequence). V gave up 5 bases and J gave up 2 bases, with 18 bases separating them. The CDR3 is 15 residues long. The CDR3 region is CAWRPGRGVQETQYF. CDR3 DNA sequence: TGTGCCTGGCGCCCAGGCAGGGGGGTGCAAGAGACCCAGTACTTC.

The chain links TRBV6-1 to TRBJ2-1; 7 bases map to TRBD2. The CDR3 contains 15 residues. Trimming cost V 11 bases and J 0 bases; bases outside gene matches: 10. From germline, CDR1 is MNHNS and CDR2 SASEGT. The CDR3 DNA reads as TGTGCCGACTCAGAGACGGGGGGCTCCTACAATGAGCAGTTCTTC. Its protein is CADSETGGSYNEQFF.

The chain links TRBV28 to TRBJ2-3; perhaps D is TRBD1 or TRBD2 (6 bases each). With 6 bases removed from V and 1 base from J, the gap between germline ends came to 14 bases. Germline V gene data show CDR1 as MDHEN and CDR2 as SYDVKM. The CDR3 runs 15 residues. CDR3 sequence: CASSLGGKGTDTQYF. The CDR3, as DNA: TGTGCCAGCAGCTTAGGGGGGAAAGGCACAGATACGCAGTATTTT.

Points on this clone: Other DNA sequences in the sample encode the same CDR3. The chain couples TRBV2 to TRBJ2-5; D is uncertain. CDR3 size: 11 residues. Trimming pared 7 bases from V and 3 bases from J, leaving 6 bases between. Germline CDR1 is SNHLY and CDR2 is FYNNEI. In DNA form, the CDR3 reads TGTGCCAGCATAAGAGAAGAGACCCAGTACTTC. Translated: CASIREETQYF. Drawing the rest from reference TRBV2 and TRBJ2-5, the complete variable domain is EPEVTQTPSHQVTQMGQEVILRCVPISNHLYFYWYRQILGQKVEFLVSFYNNEISEKSEIFDDQFSVERPDGSNFTLKIRSTKLEDSAMYFCASIREETQYFGPGTRLLVL.